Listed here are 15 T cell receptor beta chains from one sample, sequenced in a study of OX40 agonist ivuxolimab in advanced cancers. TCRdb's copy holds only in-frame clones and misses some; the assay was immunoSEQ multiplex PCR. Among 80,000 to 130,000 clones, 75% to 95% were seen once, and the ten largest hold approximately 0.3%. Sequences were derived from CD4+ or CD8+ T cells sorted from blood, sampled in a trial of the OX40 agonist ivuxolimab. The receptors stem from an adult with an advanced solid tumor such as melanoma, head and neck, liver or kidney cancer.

This CDR3 is CASSSRGTSLTQFF. The DNA of the CDR3 is TGTGCCAGCAGCTCTAGAGGGACCTCCCTAACCCAGTTCTTC. This chain uses TRBV7-2 with TRBJ2-1; D is possibly TRBD1 or TRBD2 (5 bases each). Per the germline V gene, CDR1 is SGHTA and CDR2 is FQGNSA. This CDR3 comprises 14 residues. V lost 4 bases and J 13 bases, leaving 20 bases between the germline ends. Using reference TRBV7-2 and TRBJ2-1 for the parts outside the CDR3, the full variable domain is GAGVSQSPSNKVTEKGKDVELRCDPISGHTALYWYRQSLGQGLEFLIYFQGNSAPDKSGLPSDRFSAERTGGSVSTLTIQRTQQEDSAVYLCASSSRGTSLTQFFGPGTRLTVL.

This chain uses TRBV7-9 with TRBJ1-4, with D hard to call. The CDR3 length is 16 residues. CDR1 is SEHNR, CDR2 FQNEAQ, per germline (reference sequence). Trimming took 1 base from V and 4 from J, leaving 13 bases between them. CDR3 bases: TGTGCCAGCAGCTTAGGTAGCGGGGTCCTTAATGAAAAACTGTTTTTT. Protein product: CASSLGSGVLNEKLFF.

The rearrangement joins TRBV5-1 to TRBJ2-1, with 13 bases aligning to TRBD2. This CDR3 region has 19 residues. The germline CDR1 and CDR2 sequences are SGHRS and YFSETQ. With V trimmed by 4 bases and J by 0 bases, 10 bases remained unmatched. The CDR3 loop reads CASSPVGTSGVSSYNEQFF. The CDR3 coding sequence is TGCGCCAGCAGCCCGGTGGGGACTAGCGGGGTAAGCTCCTACAATGAGCAGTTCTTC.

CDR3 DNA: TGCGCCAGCAGCCAAGACCCGACCGGGACAGGGATATTTCTCTATGGCTACACCTTC. Translation gives CASSQDPTGTGIFLYGYTF. This chain connects TRBV4-3 to TRBJ1-2; 9 bases are shared with TRBD1. CDR1 and CDR2 (germline): LGHNA, YSLEER. The CDR3 is made up of 19 amino acids. After removal of 0 bases from V and 4 bases from J, the junction contained 15 bases not matched to a gene.

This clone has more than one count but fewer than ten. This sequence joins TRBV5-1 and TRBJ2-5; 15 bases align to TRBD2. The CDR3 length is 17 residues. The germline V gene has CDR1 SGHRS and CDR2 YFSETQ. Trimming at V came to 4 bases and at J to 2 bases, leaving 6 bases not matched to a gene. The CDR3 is CASSVGTSGRTQETQYF. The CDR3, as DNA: TGCGCCAGCAGCGTCGGGACTAGCGGGAGGACTCAAGAGACCCAGTACTTC.

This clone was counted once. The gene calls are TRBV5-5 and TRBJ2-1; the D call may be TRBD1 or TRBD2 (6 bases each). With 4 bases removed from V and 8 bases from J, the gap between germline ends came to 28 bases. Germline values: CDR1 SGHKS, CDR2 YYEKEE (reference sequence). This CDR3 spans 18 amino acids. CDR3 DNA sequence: TGTGCCAGCAGCGTGGGGGGCTGGTATCAAGGGAGGATAGATGAGCAGTTCTTC. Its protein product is CASSVGGWYQGRIDEQFF.

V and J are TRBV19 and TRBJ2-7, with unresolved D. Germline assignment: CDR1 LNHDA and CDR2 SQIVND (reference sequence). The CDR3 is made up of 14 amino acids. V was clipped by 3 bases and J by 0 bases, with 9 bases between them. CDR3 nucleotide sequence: TGTGCCAGTAGTATCCAGACCTTCTCCTACGAGCAGTACTTC. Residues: CASSIQTFSYEQYF.

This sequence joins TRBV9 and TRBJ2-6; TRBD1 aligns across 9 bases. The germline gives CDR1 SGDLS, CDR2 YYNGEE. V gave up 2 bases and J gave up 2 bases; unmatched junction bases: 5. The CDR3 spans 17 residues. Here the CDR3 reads CASSVTGGRAGANVLTF. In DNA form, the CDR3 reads TGTGCCAGCAGCGTGACAGGGGGAAGAGCTGGGGCCAACGTCCTGACTTTC.

CDR3 sequence (DNA): TGTGCCAGCAGCCCTCTGGGGAGTAATTCACCCCTCCACTTT. Protein product: CASSPLGSNSPLHF. The chain employs TRBV14 and TRBJ1-6; D not certain. Trimming shortened V by 4 bases and J by 6 bases, and 10 bases separated the two germline ends. From germline, CDR1 is SGHDN and CDR2 FVKESK. CDR3 length: 14 amino acids.

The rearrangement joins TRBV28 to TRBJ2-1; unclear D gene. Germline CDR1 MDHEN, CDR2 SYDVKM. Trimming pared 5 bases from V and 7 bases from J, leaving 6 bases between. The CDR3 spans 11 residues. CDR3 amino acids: CASSPLNEQFF. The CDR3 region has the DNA TGTGCCAGCAGTCCCTTGAATGAGCAGTTCTTC. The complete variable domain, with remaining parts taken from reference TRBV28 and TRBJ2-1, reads DVKVTQSSRYLVKRTGEKVFLECVQDMDHENMFWYRQDPGLGLRLIYFSYDVKMKEKGDIPEGYSVSREKKERFSLILESASTNQTSMYLCASSPLNEQFFGPGTRLTVL.

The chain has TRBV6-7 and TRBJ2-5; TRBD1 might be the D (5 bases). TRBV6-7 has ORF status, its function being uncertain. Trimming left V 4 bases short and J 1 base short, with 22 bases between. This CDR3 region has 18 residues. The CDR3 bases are TGTGCCAGCAGTTCCGACAGTCATGGGGTCCCCAGCCAAGAGACCCAGTACTTC. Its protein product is CASSSDSHGVPSQETQYF.

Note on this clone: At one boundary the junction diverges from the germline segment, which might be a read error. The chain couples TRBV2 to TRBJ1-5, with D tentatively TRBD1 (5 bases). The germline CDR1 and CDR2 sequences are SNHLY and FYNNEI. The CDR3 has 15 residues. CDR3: CASSEGTVSNQPQHF. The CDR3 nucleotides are TGTGCCAGCAGCGAAGGGACGGTGAGCAATCAGCCCCAGCATTTT.

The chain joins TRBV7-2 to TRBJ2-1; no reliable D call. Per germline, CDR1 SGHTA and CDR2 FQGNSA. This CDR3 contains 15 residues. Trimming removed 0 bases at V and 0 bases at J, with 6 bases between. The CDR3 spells CASSLATGSYNEQFF. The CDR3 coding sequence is TGTGCCAGCAGCTTAGCGACGGGCTCCTACAATGAGCAGTTCTTC.

CDR3 amino acids: CASSQTENTEAFF. DNA of the CDR3: TGTGCCAGCTCACAGACAGAAAACACTGAAGCTTTCTTT. The chain uses TRBV18 and TRBJ1-1; D is possibly TRBD1 (5 bases). The ends were cut back, 4 bases at V and 2 bases at J, with 8 bases in the middle. The CDR3 is 13 residues long. CDR1 and CDR2 from the germline V gene are KGHSH and LQKENI.

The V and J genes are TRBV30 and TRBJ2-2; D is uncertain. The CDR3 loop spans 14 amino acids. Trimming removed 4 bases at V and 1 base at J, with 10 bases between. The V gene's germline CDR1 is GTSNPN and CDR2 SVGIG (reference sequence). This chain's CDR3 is CAWKYRWNTGELFF. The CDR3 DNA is TGTGCCTGGAAGTATCGATGGAACACCGGGGAGCTGTTTTTT. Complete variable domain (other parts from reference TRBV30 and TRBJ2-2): SQTIHQWPATLVQPVGSPLSLECTVEGTSNPNLYWYRQAAGRGLQLLFYSVGIGQISSEVPQNLSASRPQDRQFILSSKKLLLSDSGFYLCAWKYRWNTGELFFGEGSRLTVL.